Following are 4 T cell receptor beta chains from one sample sequenced in a study of vaccination and CD4 T cells after COVID-19. Treatment of the sample: roughly 11-day PBMC culture with coronavirus spike peptide pools or control peptides (ViraFEST assay). These receptors have no identified antigens. An Oncomine TCR Beta short-read assay was used to sequence the DNA from cultured CD4+ T cells. One entry per CDR3 protein results from TCRdb running MiXCR on the PCR reads. The data hold 20,000 to 25,000 distinct CDR3 sequences, with around 63% observed a single time. The sequencing input was CD4+ T cells from blood, cultured in vitro. The receptors stem from a human donor who had recovered from COVID-19.

V is TRBV7-2 and J is TRBJ2-1; 8 bases agree with TRBD2. Germline lookup yields CDR1 SGHTA and CDR2 FQGNSA. The CDR3 length is 16 residues. V was clipped by 2 bases and J by 2 bases; unmatched bases: 5. CDR3 in DNA: TGTGCCAGCAGCTTAACCGGGAGGGGGGCCTACAATGAGCAGTTCTTC. This gives the protein CASSLTGRGAYNEQFF.

The chain has TRBV6-1 and TRBJ1-5; 7 bases align to TRBD1. The ends lost 0 bases at V and 2 bases at J; junction bases unmatched: 7. The germline V gene encodes CDR1 MNHNS and CDR2 SASEGT. The CDR3 sequence is 17 residues long. Here the CDR3 DNA reads TGTGCCAGCAGTGAAGCGCTTAGGGGGCTTCGCAATCAGCCCCAGCATTTT. Protein sequence: CASSEALRGLRNQPQHF.

This clonotype was observed once. V usage is TRBV10-3 and J usage is TRBJ1-3; possibly TRBD1 for D (6 bases). There are 13 residues in the CDR3. CDR1 ENHRY and CDR2 SYGVKD come from the germline V gene. V shed 0 bases and J shed 7 bases, with 7 bases lying between them. CDR3 in DNA: TGTGCCATCAGTGAGTCCACAGGGAACACCATATATTTT. This codes for CAISESTGNTIYF.

The chain recombines TRBV12-3 or TRBV12-4 with TRBJ1-5, with a possible D match to TRBD1 (5 bases). The V and J ends lost 5 bases and 3 bases respectively, with 14 bases between them. This CDR3 spans 15 amino acids. The CDR3 DNA follows: TGTGCCAGCAGTCCGGGACCGACCCACAATCAGCCCCAGCATTTT. The encoded protein is CASSPGPTHNQPQHF.